These 3 T cell receptor beta chains share one sample of origin, sequenced in a study of T cell responses to AZD1222 COVID-19 vaccine. Sequenced by immunoSEQ multiplex PCR; TCRdb stores in-frame clones only, minus some. The repertoire holds about 140,000 clones, with around 89% as singletons. Sequencing was performed on peripheral blood, taken on day 0 of AZD1222 vaccination. The receptors come from an adult in good health.

The chain recombines TRBV4-1 with TRBJ2-1; D not certain. The V end lost 1 base, the J end lost 0 bases, and 10 bases lay between the germline ends. The CDR3 runs 16 residues. Germline CDR1 and CDR2: MGHRA and YSYEKL. CDR3 coding DNA: TGCGCCAGCAGCCAAGTCGCATTGAGCTCCTACAATGAGCAGTTCTTC. Translating gives CASSQVALSSYNEQFF.

This clone has just one count. CDR3 loop: CASSLRLGQWGYNEQFF. CDR3 nucleotides: TGTGCCAGCAGCTTACGACTGGGACAATGGGGTTACAATGAGCAGTTCTTC. This chain joins TRBV7-2 and TRBJ2-1, with D maybe TRBD1 (6 bases). The CDR3 totals 17 residues. Germline CDR1 reads SGHTA; CDR2 reads FQGNSA. Trimming stripped 2 bases from V and 4 bases from J, with 18 bases between.

The chain joins TRBV4-2 to TRBJ2-3, with D tentatively TRBD2 (6 bases). The CDR3 runs to 14 residues. Trimming left V 0 bases short and J 7 bases short, with 11 bases between. Per the germline V gene, CDR1 is LGHNA and CDR2 is YNFKEQ. For the CDR3, the DNA is TGTGCCAGCAGCCAAGAACTAGCCCCCCATACGCAGTATTTT. Translation gives CASSQELAPHTQYF.